Presented here are 24 T cell receptor beta chains from one specimen sequenced in a study of control samples from healthy donors and cancer patients. Clones were sequenced by immunoSEQ multiplex PCR, and TCRdb holds only the in-frame ones, with some missing. The sample lists approximately 100,000 clones, about 91% occurring once. Specimen: blood. These receptors originate from a man younger than 40 in good health.

Remarks on this clone: Mismatch with germline at one junction end may stem from a read error. V gene TRBV7-2 combines with J gene TRBJ2-3, with 8 bases lining up with TRBD2. This CDR3 is 15 amino acids long. Per the germline V gene, CDR1 is SGHTA and CDR2 is FQGNSA. CDR3 coding DNA: TGTGCCAGCAGCCTCCGACTAGCGCGCACAGATCCGCAGTATTTT. Translated: CASSLRLARTDPQYF. Drawing the rest from reference TRBV7-2 and TRBJ2-3, the complete variable domain is GAGVSQSPSNKVTEKGKDVELRCDPISGHTALYWYRQSLGQGLEFLIYFQGNSAPDKSGLPSDRFSAERTGGSVSTLTIQRTQQEDSAVYLCASSLRLARTDPQYFGPGTRLTVL.

The chain couples TRBV9 to TRBJ2-1; 8 nucleotides line up with TRBD2. The V gene's germline CDR1 is SGDLS and CDR2 YYNGEE. The CDR3 is made up of 16 amino acids. With 4 bases clipped from V and 0 bases from J, the junction kept 6 bases outside the gene matches. This CDR3 reads CASSPSGGNSYNEQFF. In nucleotides, the CDR3 is TGTGCCAGCAGCCCCAGCGGGGGAAACTCCTACAATGAGCAGTTCTTC.

The V gene is TRBV20-1, the J gene TRBJ2-3; no clear D gene. This CDR3 has 12 residues. Germline CDR1 DFQATT, CDR2 SNEGSKA (reference sequence). Deletions cut 3 bases from V and 8 bases from J, with 12 bases between. CDR3: CSASLSQLTQYF. CDR3 nucleotide sequence: TGCAGTGCTAGTCTTAGCCAACTTACGCAGTATTTT.

The chain has TRBV4-2 and TRBJ2-1, with 12 bases identical to TRBD2. After removal of 4 bases from V and 4 bases from J, the junction contained 5 bases not matched to a gene. The CDR3 consists of 16 residues. CDR1 and CDR2 from the germline V gene are LGHNA and YNFKEQ. For the CDR3, the DNA is TGTGCCAGCAGCCCGACTAGCGGGAGAGGGTACAATGAGCAGTTCTTC. It codes for CASSPTSGRGYNEQFF.

This clone was seen more than once but under ten times. The chain links TRBV7-2 to TRBJ2-5; TRBD2 might be the D (6 bases). Germline lookup yields CDR1 SGHTA and CDR2 FQGNSA. The CDR3 totals 14 residues. V lost 5 bases, J lost 4 bases, and 14 bases lay in between. CDR3 sequence: CASSLHQAGETQYF. The CDR3 DNA sequence: TGTGCCAGCAGCCTACACCAAGCGGGAGAGACCCAGTACTTC.

The chain carries TRBV3-1 (or the pseudogene TRBV3-2) and TRBJ1-1, with D uncertain. V was pared by 9 bases and J by 4 bases, with 18 bases between. The CDR3 runs 14 residues. CDR1 and CDR2 from the germline V gene are LGHDT and YNNKEL (reference sequence). The CDR3 here is CASSVDVVGTEAFF. DNA of the CDR3: TGTGCCAGTTCGGTGGATGTGGTCGGCACTGAAGCTTTCTTT.

This clone was seen a single time. The DNA for the CDR3 is TGTGCCAGTAGTATAGTGAAGGGGTACAATGAGCAGTTCTTC. Amino acid sequence: CASSIVKGYNEQFF. V usage is TRBV19 and J usage is TRBJ2-1, with a tentative D call TRBD1 (5 bases). Germline CDR1 reads LNHDA; CDR2 reads SQIVND (reference sequence). The CDR3 has 14 residues. V lost 1 base, J lost 4 bases, and 8 bases lay in between.

This chain links TRBV5-1 with TRBJ2-1, with a tentative D call TRBD1 (5 bases). V dropped 3 bases and J dropped 0 bases, with 16 bases sitting between them. Germline V CDR1 and CDR2: SGHRS, YFSETQ. CDR3 length equals 17 residues. This CDR3 reads CASSSMTATSSYNEQFF. Here the CDR3 DNA reads TGCGCCAGCAGCTCGATGACAGCCACGAGCTCCTACAATGAGCAGTTCTTC.

This chain uses TRBV3-1 (or the pseudogene TRBV3-2) with TRBJ2-7, with TRBD1 identical over 7 bases. Germline CDR1 is LGHDT and CDR2 is YNNKEL (reference sequence). This CDR3 comprises 13 residues. V lost 4 bases, J lost 6 bases, and 6 bases stayed unmatched. The CDR3, as DNA: TGTGCCAGCAGCCGAAAGACAGGGCGCGAGCAGTACTTC. It is translated as CASSRKTGREQYF.

The chain has TRBV7-2 and TRBJ2-3; TRBD2 agrees at 13 bases. The CDR3 length is 19 residues. Germline-derived CDR1 and CDR2 are SGHTA and FQGNSA. Germline trimming cut 6 bases from V and 4 bases from J; bases unmatched to any gene: 16. CDR3 loop: CASSLGTSGVAVYPDTQYF. For the CDR3, the DNA is TGTGCCAGCAGTCTCGGGACTAGCGGGGTCGCGGTGTATCCAGATACGCAGTATTTT.

This chain joins TRBV5-1 and TRBJ2-7; D call uncertain. Germline lookup yields CDR1 SGHRS and CDR2 YFSETQ. This CDR3 spans 14 amino acids. V shed 4 bases and J shed 0 bases, with 11 bases lying between them. In DNA form, the CDR3 reads TGCGCCAGCAGCATCGGAGTAGACTCCTACGAGCAGTACTTC. Protein: CASSIGVDSYEQYF.

The chain joins TRBV9 to TRBJ2-3; D remains ambiguous. The CDR3 runs 15 residues. V was shortened by 0 bases and J by 0 bases, with 8 bases between the two germline ends. Germline loops: CDR1 SGDLS, CDR2 YYNGEE. The CDR3 is CASSVAIASTDTQYF. As DNA, the CDR3 is TGTGCCAGCAGCGTAGCCATCGCGAGCACAGATACGCAGTATTTT.

The rearrangement links TRBV28 to TRBJ1-1; no firm D call. This CDR3 has 13 residues. The V gene lost 1 base and the J gene lost 0 bases, with 3 bases spanning the gap. Germline V lookup: CDR1 MDHEN, CDR2 SYDVKM. The CDR3 here is CASSLLVNTEAFF. In DNA form, the CDR3 reads TGTGCCAGCAGTTTATTAGTGAACACTGAAGCTTTCTTT. The whole variable domain, filled in from reference TRBV28 and TRBJ1-1, reads DVKVTQSSRYLVKRTGEKVFLECVQDMDHENMFWYRQDPGLGLRLIYFSYDVKMKEKGDIPEGYSVSREKKERFSLILESASTNQTSMYLCASSLLVNTEAFFGQGTRLTVV.

The genes are TRBV27 and TRBJ2-1; TRBD2 aligns across 13 bases. With 2 bases clipped from V and 8 bases from J, the junction kept 3 bases outside the gene matches. The CDR3 is 15 residues long. Germline CDR1 and CDR2: MNHEY and SMNVEV (reference sequence). The CDR3 sequence is CASSLGLAGVDEQFF. As DNA, the CDR3 is TGTGCCAGCAGTTTAGGACTAGCGGGAGTCGATGAGCAGTTCTTC.

This chain connects TRBV7-8 to TRBJ1-4, with D possibly matching TRBD1 (6 bases). The CDR3 spans 15 residues. Germline V gives CDR1 SGHVS, CDR2 FQNEAQ. Trimming removed 2 bases at V and 8 bases at J, with 15 bases between. CDR3 sequence: CASSLTNRVQEKLFF. Here the CDR3 DNA reads TGTGCCAGCAGCTTAACCAACAGGGTTCAAGAAAAACTGTTTTTT.

The chain has TRBV29-1 and TRBJ2-1; TRBD2 matches 9 bases. Unmatched junction bases numbered 5, after V lost 7 bases and J lost 4 bases. The germline V gene has CDR1 SQVTM and CDR2 ANQGSEA. The CDR3 loop spans 13 amino acids. CDR3 nucleotides: TGCAGCGCCCGGACTAGCGCTTACAATGAGCAGTTCTTC. Translated, it gives CSARTSAYNEQFF.

The rearrangement joins TRBV10-3 to TRBJ2-7; 11 nucleotides match TRBD2. There are 15 residues in the CDR3. With V trimmed by 6 bases and J by 2 bases, 6 bases remained unmatched. CDR1 and CDR2 from the germline V gene are ENHRY and SYGVKD. The CDR3 sequence is CAIRDFSGRAYEQYF. The DNA for the CDR3 is TGTGCCATCAGAGACTTTAGCGGGAGGGCCTACGAGCAGTACTTC.

The chain recombines TRBV5-1 with TRBJ1-1; D perhaps matches TRBD1 (5 bases). V lost 2 bases, J lost 1 base, and 6 bases lay in between. The CDR3 consists of 13 residues. The germline gives CDR1 SGHRS, CDR2 YFSETQ. Here the CDR3 reads CASSFGQNTEAFF. CDR3 sequence (DNA): TGCGCCAGCAGCTTCGGACAGAACACTGAAGCTTTCTTT.

This rearrangement joins TRBV7-3 to TRBJ2-1; 7 bases are a match to TRBD2. Germline V gives CDR1 SGHTA, CDR2 FQGTGA. The CDR3 consists of 13 residues. With 5 bases clipped from V and 6 bases from J, the junction kept 4 bases outside the gene matches. CDR3 loop: CASSRGTTNEQFF. Here the CDR3 DNA reads TGTGCCAGCAGCCGAGGGACTACCAATGAGCAGTTCTTC.

The gene calls are TRBV28 and TRBJ2-2; perhaps D is TRBD1 or TRBD2 (6 bases each). CDR3 length: 16 amino acids. Trimming took off 1 base at V and 4 bases at J, with 13 bases between the two ends. CDR1 is MDHEN and CDR2 is SYDVKM in the germline V gene. CDR3 coding DNA: TGTGCCAGCAGTTTATTCGGGGGCGGTGGCACCGGGGAGCTGTTTTTT. The encoded protein is CASSLFGGGGTGELFF.

The CDR3 sequence: CASSLVRTGVNGYTF. CDR3 DNA: TGTGCCAGCAGCTTAGTACGGACAGGGGTGAATGGCTACACCTTC. The chain uses TRBV7-2 and TRBJ1-2, with 9 bases that match TRBD1. CDR1 SGHTA and CDR2 FQGNSA come from the germline V gene. This CDR3 comprises 15 residues. Trimming removed 1 base from V and 6 bases from J; junction bases left unmatched: 6.

The chain couples TRBV27 to TRBJ2-5, with 7 bases matching TRBD1. V was clipped by 5 bases and J by 5 bases; unmatched bases: 8. CDR1 is MNHEY, CDR2 SMNVEV, per germline (reference sequence). This CDR3 region has 14 residues. The CDR3 sequence: CASSPTTGFETQYF. The CDR3 DNA is TGTGCCAGCAGTCCAACGACAGGGTTCGAGACCCAGTACTTC.

The table lists this clone with a count of one. The rearrangement links TRBV30 to TRBJ1-6, with D maybe TRBD1 (5 bases). There are 11 residues in the CDR3. V lost 2 bases and J lost 18, with 14 bases in between. Germline V lookup: CDR1 GTSNPN, CDR2 SVGIG (reference sequence). For the CDR3, the DNA is TGTGCCTGGAGTCGGGGCGGGCGACCCCACTTT. Translating gives CAWSRGGRPHF.

The rearrangement links TRBV6-6 to TRBJ2-2; maybe TRBD2 (6 bases). V shed 7 bases and J shed 5 bases, with 14 bases lying between them. Germline loops: CDR1 MNHNY, CDR2 SVGAGI (reference sequence). This CDR3 is 14 amino acids long. The DNA of the CDR3 is TGTGCCAGCAAGCCTAGGGCGGGGACCGGGGAGCTGTTTTTT. Protein product: CASKPRAGTGELFF.